These 2 T cell receptor beta chains were sequenced from one sample in a study of somatic mutations in cytotoxic T cells in rheumatoid arthritis. The assay was immunoSEQ multiplex PCR, and TCRdb's table has in-frame clones only and misses some. The sample records 6,000 or so clones, 72% being singletons. Sample: CD8+ T cells sorted from blood. These receptors were taken from a woman in her 50s in good health.

The chain carries TRBV9 and TRBJ2-7, with a possible D match to TRBD1 (6 bases). The CDR3 is 16 amino acids. With 3 bases removed from V and 2 bases from J, the gap between germline ends came to 18 bases. From germline, CDR1 is SGDLS and CDR2 YYNGEE. This CDR3 is CASSADSGTPTYEQYF. Here the CDR3 DNA reads TGTGCCAGCAGCGCCGACTCCGGGACACCAACCTACGAGCAGTACTTC. Filled out from reference TRBV9 and TRBJ2-7, the complete variable domain reads DSGVTQTPKHLITATGQRVTLRCSPRSGDLSVYWYQQSLDQGLQFLIQYYNGEERAKGNILERFSAQQFPDLHSELNLSSLELGDSALYFCASSADSGTPTYEQYFGPGTRLTVT.

About this clone: At one of its ends the junction is not consistent with the germline gene, which may arise from a read error. The chain uses TRBV7-7 and TRBJ2-1, with D possibly TRBD1 on 5 matching bases. Germline values: CDR1 SSHAT, CDR2 FNYEAQ (reference sequence). This CDR3 is 13 amino acids long. The CDR3 sequence is CASSPSGNDEQFF. CDR3 in DNA: TGTGCTAGCAGCCCCTCAGGGAACGATGAGCAGTTCTTC.